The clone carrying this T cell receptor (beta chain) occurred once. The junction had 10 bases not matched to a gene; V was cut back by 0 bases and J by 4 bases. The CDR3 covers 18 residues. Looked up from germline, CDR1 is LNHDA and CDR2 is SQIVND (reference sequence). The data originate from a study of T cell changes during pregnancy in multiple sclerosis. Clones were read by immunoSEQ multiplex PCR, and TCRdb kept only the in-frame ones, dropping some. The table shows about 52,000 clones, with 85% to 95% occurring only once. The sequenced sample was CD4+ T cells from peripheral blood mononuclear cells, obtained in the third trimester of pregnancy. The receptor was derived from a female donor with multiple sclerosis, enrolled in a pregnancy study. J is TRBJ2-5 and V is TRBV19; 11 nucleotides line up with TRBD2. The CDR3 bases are TGTGCCAGTAGTATAGATCTCTTTAGCGGGGGGGCCGTAGAGACCCAGTACTTC. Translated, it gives CASSIDLFSGGAVETQYF.